This TCR beta chain was retrieved from a study of OX40 agonist ivuxolimab in advanced cancers. Background on the study: A male proportion of around 86% was recorded, with mean age roughly 62 years and range roughly 23 to 79. Findings and limits, study-wide: Individuals who were partial responders at 0.1-3.0 mg/kg had clonal expansion that ranked among the lowest.

Blood was sampled at baseline, cycle 4 day 1, and cycle 7 day 1. As for this clone: The antigen is undetermined.

Losses at the gene ends were 3 bases for V and 4 bases for J; bases not matched to a gene: 4. The CDR3 length is 15 residues. Per germline, CDR1 MDHEN and CDR2 SYDVKM. Method: immunoSEQ multiplex PCR; TCRdb's copy keeps in-frame clones and lacks some. The sample gives tens of thousands of clones, 80% to 90% of which show up once; 2% to 2.5% is in the top ten. The clonotype comes from an adult with an advanced solid tumor such as melanoma, head and neck, liver or kidney cancer. The sequenced sample was CD4+ or CD8+ T cells sorted from blood, obtained in a trial of the OX40 agonist ivuxolimab. V gene TRBV28 combines with J gene TRBJ1-5, with 9 bases that match TRBD1. In DNA, the CDR3 is TGTGCCAGCAGTTTCAGGACAGGGGTGAATCAGCCCCAGCATTTT. As protein: CASSFRTGVNQPQHF.